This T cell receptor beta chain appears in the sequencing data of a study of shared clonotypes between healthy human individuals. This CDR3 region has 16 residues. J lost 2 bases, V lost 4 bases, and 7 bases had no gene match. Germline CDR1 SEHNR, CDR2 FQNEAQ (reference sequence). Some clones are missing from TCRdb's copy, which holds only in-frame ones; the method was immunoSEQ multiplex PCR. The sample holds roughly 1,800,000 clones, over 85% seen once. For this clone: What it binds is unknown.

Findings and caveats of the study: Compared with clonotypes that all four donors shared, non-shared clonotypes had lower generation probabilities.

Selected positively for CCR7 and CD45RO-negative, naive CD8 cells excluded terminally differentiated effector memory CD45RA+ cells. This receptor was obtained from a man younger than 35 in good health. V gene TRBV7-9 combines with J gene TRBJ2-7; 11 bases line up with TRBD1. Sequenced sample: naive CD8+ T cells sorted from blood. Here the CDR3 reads CASSWPRDRGTYEQYF. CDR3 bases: TGTGCCAGCAGCTGGCCCCGGGACAGGGGGACCTACGAGCAGTACTTC.